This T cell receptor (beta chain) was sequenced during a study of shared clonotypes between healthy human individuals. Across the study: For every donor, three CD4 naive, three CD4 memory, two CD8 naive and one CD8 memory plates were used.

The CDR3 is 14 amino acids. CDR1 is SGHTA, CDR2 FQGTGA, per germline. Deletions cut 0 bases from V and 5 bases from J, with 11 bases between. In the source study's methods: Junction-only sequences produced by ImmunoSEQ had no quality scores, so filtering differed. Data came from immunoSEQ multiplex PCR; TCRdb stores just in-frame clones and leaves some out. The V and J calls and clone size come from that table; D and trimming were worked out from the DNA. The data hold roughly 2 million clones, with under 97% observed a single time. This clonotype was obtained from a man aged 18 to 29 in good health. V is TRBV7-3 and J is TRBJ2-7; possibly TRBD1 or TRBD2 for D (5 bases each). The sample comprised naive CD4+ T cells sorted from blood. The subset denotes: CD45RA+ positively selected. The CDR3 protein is CASSLTGDYHEQYF. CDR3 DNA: TGTGCCAGCAGCTTAACGGGGGATTACCACGAGCAGTACTTC. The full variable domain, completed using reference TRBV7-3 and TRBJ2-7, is GAGVSQTPSNKVTEKGKYVELRCDPISGHTALYWYRQSLGQGPEFLIYFQGTGAADDSGLPNDRFFAVRPEGSVSTLKIQRTERGDSAVYLCASSLTGDYHEQYFGPGTRLTVT.